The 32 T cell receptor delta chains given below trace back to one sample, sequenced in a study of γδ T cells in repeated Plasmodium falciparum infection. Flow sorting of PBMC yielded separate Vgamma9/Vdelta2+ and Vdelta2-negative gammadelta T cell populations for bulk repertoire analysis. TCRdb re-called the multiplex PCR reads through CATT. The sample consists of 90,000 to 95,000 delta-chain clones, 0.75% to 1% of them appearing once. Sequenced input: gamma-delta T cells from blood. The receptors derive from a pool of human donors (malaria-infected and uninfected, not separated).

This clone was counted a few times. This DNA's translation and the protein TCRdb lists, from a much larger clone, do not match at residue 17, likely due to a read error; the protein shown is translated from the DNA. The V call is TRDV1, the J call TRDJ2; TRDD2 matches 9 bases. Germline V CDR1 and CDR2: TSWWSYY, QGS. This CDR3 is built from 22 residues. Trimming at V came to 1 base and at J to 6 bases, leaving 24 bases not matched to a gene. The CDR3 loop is CALGEPPSYPGEGDPRPAQLFF. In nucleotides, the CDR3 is TGTGCTCTTGGGGAACCTCCTTCCTACCCCGGGGAGGGGGATCCTAGGCCAGCACAACTCTTCTTT.

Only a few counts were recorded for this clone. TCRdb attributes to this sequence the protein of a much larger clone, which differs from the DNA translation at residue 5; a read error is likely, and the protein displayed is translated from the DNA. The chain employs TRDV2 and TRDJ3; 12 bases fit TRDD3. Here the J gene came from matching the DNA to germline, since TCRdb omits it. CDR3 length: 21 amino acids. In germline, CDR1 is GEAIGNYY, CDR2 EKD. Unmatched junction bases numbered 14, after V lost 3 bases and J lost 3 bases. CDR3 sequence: CACDPGGLLGDTGWDTRQMFF. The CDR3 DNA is TGTGCCTGTGACCCCGGGGGACTACTGGGGGATACTGGCTGGGACACCCGACAGATGTTTTTC.

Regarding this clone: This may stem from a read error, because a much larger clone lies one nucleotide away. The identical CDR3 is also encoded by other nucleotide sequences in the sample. The CDR3 reads CALGELTLITRGKLIF. In DNA form, the CDR3 reads TGTGCTCTGGGGGAACTTACCCTAATCACTCGGGGTAAACTCATCTTT. The chain is built from TRDV1 and TRDJ1; tentatively, D is TRDD3 (6 bases). CDR3 length equals 16 residues. The germline gives CDR1 TSWWSYY, CDR2 QGS.

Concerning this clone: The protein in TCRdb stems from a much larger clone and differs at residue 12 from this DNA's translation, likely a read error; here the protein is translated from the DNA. Written as DNA, the CDR3 is TGTGCTCTTGGGCTCCCGTTCCTACCGGCAGGTCCGGGGGATCGCAATCGGGGACTCATCTTT. Encoded protein: CALGLPFLPAGPGDRNRGLIF. The genes are TRDV1 and TRDJ1; possibly TRDD2 or TRDD3 for D (7 bases each). V gave up 5 bases and J gave up 10 bases, with 41 bases separating them. Germline CDR1 reads TSWWSYY; CDR2 reads QGS. The CDR3 contains 21 residues.

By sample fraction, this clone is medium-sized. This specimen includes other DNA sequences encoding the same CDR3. CDR3 DNA sequence: TGTGCTCTTGGGGAACTTTACTGGGGGATAAGGTACACCGATAAACTCATCTTT. It specifies CALGELYWGIRYTDKLIF. The chain is built from TRDV1 and TRDJ1; 11 nucleotides agree with TRDD3. J gave up 0 bases and V 0 bases, and 6 bases lay outside the gene matches. Germline V gives CDR1 TSWWSYY, CDR2 QGS. The CDR3 length is 18 residues.

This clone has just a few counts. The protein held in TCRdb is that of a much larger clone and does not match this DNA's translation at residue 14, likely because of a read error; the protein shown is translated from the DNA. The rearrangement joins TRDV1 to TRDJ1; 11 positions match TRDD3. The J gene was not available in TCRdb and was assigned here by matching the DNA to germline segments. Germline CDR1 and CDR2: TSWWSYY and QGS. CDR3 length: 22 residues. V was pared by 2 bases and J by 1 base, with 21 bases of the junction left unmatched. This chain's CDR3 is CALGECTPRYWGIGGITDKLIF. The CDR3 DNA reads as TGTGCTCTTGGGGAATGTACCCCCCGCTACTGGGGGATAGGCGGAATCACCGATAAACTCATCTTT.

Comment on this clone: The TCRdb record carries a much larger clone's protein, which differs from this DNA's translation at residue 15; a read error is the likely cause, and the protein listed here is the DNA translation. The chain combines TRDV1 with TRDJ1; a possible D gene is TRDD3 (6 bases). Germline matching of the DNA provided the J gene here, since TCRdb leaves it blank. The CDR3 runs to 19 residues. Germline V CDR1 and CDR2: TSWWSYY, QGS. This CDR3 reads CALGDPSRIPLPYTGKLIF. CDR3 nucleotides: TGTGCTCTTGGGGACCCCTCCCGGATACCTCTACCGTACACCGGTAAACTCATCTTT.

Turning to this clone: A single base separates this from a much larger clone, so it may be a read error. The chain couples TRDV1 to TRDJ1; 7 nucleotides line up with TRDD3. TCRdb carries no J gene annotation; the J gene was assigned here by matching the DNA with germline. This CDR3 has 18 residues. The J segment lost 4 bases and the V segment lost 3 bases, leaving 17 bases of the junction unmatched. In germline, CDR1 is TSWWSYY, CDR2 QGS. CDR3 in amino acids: CALGDLLWGKPFIDKLIF. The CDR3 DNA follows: TGTGCTCTTGGGGACCTTCTTTGGGGGAAACCGTTTATCGATAAACTCATCTTT.

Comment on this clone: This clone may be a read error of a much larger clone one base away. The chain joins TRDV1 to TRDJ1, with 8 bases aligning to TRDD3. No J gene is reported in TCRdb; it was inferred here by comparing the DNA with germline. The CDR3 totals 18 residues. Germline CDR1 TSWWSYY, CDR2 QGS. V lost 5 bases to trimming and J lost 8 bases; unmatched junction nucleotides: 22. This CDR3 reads CALGKPSHRTGGILKLIF. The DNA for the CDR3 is TGTGCTCTTGGGAAGCCTTCCCATCGTACTGGGGGGATTCTGAAACTCATCTTT.

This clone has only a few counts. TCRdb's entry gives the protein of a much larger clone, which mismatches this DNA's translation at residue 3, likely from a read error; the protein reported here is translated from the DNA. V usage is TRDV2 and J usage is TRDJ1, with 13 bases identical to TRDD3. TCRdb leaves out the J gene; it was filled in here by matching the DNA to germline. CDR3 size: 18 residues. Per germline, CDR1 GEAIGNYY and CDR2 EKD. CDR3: CARDTGYWGIRNTDKLIF. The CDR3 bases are TGTGCCCGTGACACTGGGTACTGGGGGATACGGAACACCGATAAACTCATCTTT.

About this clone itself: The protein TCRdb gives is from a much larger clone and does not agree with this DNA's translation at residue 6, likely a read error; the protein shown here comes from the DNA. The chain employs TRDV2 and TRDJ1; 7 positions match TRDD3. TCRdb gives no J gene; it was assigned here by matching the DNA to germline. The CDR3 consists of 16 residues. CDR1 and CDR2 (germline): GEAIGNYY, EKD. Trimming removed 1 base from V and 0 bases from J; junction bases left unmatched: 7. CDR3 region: CACDTWWGTYTDKLIF. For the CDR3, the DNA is TGTGCCTGTGACACGTGGTGGGGGACCTACACCGATAAACTCATCTTT.

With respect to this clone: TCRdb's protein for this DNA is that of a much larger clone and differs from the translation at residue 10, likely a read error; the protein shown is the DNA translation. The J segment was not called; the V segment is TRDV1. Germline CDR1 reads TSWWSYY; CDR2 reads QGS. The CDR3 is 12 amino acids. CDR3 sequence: CALGEQPDKHIF. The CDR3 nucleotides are TGTGCTCTTGGGGAACAACCCGATAAACACATCTTT.

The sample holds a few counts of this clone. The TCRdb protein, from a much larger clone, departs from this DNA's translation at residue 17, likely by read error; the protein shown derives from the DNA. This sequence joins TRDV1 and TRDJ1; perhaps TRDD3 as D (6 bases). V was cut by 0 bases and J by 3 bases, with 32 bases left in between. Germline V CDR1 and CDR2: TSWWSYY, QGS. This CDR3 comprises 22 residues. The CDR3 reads CALGELGGDLGTGNYLADKLIF. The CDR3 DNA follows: TGTGCTCTTGGGGAACTTGGAGGGGACTTAGGTACTGGGAACTACCTTGCCGATAAACTCATCTTT.

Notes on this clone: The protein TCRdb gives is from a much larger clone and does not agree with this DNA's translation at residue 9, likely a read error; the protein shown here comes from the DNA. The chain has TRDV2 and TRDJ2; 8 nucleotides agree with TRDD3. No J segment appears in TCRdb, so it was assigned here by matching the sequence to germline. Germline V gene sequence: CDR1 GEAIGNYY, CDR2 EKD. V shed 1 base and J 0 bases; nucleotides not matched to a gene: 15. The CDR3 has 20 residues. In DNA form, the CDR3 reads TGTGCCTGTGACACTCTGGGGGAACCCCGCTCGGACGCTTTGACAGCACAACTCTTCTTT. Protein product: CACDTLGEPRSDALTAQLFF.

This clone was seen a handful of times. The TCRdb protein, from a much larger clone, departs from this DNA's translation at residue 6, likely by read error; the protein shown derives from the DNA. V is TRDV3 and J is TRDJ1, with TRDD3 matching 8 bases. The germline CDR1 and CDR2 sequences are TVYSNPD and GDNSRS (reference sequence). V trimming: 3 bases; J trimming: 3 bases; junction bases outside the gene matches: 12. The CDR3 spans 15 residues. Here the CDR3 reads CALTGGPDGADKLIF. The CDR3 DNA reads TGTGCCTTAACTGGGGGTCCGGACGGCGCCGATAAACTCATCTTT.

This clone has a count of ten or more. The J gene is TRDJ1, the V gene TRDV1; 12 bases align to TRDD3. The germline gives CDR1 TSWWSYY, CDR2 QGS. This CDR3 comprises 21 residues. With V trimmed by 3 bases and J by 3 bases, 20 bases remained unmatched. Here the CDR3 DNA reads TGTGCTCTTGGGGATAATCCTACTTGGGTTGGCTGGGGGATACGCTCCGATAAACTCATCTTT. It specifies CALGDNPTWVGWGIRSDKLIF.

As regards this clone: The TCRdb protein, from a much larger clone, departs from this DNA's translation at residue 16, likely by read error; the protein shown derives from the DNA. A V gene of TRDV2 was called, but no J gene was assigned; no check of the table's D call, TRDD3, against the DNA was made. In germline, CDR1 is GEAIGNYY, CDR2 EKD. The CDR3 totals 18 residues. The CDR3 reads CACEKLGADSWDTRQVFF. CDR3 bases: TGTGCCTGTGAGAAGCTGGGAGCCGACTCCTGGGACACCCGACAGGTGTTTTTC.

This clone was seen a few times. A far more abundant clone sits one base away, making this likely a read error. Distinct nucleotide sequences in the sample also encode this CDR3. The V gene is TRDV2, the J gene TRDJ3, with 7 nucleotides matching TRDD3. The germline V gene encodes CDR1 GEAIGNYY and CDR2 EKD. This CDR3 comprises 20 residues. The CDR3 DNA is TGTGCCTGTGACCCGATAATTACTGGGGAGAGCTCCTGGGACACCCGGCAGATGTTTTTC. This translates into CACDPIITGESSWDTRQMFF.

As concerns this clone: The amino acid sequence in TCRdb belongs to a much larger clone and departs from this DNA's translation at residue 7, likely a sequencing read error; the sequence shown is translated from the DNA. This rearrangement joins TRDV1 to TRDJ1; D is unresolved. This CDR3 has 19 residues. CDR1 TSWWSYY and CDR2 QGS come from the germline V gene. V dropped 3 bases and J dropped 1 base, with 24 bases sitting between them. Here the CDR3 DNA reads TGTGCTCTTGGGGATCCGGTACCCCCACACCCCCTTTGCACCGATAAACTCATCTTT. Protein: CALGDPVPPHPLCTDKLIF.

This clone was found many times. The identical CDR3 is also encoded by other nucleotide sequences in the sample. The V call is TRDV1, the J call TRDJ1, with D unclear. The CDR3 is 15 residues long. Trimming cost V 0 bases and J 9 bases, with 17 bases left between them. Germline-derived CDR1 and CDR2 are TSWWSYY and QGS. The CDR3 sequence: CALGELRGSHAELIF. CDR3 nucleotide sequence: TGTGCTCTTGGGGAACTAAGAGGATCCCACGCTGAACTCATCTTT.

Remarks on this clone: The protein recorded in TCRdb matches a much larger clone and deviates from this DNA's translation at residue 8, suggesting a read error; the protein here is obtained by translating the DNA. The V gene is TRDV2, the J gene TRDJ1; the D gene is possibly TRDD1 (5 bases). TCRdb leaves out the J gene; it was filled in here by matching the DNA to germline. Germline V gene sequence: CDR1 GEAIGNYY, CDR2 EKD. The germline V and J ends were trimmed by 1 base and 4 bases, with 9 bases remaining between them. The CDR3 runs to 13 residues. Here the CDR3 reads CACDTIGYDKLIF. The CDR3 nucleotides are TGTGCCTGTGACACAATAGGTTACGATAAACTCATCTTT.

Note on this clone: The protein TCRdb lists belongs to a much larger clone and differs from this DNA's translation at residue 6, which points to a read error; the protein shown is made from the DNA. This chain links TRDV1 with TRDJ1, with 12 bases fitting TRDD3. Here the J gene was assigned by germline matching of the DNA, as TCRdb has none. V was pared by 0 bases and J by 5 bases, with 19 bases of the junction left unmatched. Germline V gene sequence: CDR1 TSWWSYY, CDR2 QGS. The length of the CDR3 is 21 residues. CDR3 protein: CALGELTAVLGDTVVMDKLIF. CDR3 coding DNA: TGTGCTCTTGGGGAACTCACGGCGGTACTGGGGGATACTGTCGTCATGGATAAACTCATCTTT.

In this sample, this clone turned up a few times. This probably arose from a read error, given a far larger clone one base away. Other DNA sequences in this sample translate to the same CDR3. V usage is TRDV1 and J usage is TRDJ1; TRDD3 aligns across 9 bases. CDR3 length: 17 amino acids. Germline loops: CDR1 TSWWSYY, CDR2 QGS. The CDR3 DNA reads TGTGCCCTTGGGGGCCTTTACTGGGGGAAGTACACCGATAAACTCATCTTT. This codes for CALGGLYWGKYTDKLIF.

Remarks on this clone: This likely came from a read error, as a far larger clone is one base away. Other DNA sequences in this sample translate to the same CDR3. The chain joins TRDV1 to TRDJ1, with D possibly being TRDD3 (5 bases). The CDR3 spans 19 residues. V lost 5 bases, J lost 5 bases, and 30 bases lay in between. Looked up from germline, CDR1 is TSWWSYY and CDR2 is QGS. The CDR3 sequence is CALGYLTRGPPGSTDKLIF. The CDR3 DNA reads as TGTGCTCTTGGGTACCTAACGAGGGGACCCCCCGGGAGCACAGATAAACTCATCTTT.

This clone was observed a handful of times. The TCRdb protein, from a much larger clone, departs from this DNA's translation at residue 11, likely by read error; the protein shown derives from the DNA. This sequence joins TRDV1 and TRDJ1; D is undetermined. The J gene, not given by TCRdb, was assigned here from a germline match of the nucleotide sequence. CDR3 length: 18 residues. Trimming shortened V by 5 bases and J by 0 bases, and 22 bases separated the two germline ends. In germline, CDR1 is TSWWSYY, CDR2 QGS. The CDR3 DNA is TGTGCTCTTGGGAACCCGAGTCGCCCGCCCTCAGACACCGATAAACTCATCTTT. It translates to CALGNPSRPPSDTDKLIF.

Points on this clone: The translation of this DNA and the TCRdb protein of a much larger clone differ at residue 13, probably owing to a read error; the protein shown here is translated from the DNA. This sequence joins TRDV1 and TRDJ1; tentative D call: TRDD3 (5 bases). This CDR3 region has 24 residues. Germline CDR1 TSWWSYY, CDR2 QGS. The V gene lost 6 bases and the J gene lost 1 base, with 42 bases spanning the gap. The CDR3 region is CALGPSPPLDTLPGTSGVTDKLIF. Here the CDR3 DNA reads TGTGCTCTTGGTCCCTCCCCCCCACTCGACACCTTACCGGGGACCTCGGGTGTCACCGATAAACTCATCTTT.

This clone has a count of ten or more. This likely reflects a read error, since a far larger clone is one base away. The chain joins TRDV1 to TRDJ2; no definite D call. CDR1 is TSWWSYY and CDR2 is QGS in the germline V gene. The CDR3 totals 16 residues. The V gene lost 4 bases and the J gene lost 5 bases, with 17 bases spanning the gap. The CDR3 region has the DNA TGTGCTCTTGGGGTCCGTGGACCGTGGACTACAGCACAACTCTTCTTT. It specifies CALGVRGPWTTAQLFF.

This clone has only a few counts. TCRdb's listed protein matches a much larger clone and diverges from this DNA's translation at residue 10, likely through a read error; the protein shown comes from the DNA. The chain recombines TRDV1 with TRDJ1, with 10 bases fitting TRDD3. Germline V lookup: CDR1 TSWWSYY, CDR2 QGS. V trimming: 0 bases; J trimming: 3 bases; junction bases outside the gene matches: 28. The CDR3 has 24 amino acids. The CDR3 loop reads CALGELSPESGGYPRLEFSDKLIF. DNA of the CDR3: TGTGCTCTTGGGGAACTCTCTCCCGAGTCTGGGGGATATCCCCGACTGGAGTTTTCCGATAAACTCATCTTT.

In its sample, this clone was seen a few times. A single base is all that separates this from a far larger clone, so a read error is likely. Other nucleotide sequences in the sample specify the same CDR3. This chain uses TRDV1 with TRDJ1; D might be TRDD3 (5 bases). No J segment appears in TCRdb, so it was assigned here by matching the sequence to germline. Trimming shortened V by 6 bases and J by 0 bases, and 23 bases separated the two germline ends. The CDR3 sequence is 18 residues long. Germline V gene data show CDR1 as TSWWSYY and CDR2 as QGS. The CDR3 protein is CALGEGGGFGIYTDKLIF. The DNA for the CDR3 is TGTGCTCTTGGCGAGGGGGGGGGTTTCGGAATATACACCGATAAACTCATCTTT.

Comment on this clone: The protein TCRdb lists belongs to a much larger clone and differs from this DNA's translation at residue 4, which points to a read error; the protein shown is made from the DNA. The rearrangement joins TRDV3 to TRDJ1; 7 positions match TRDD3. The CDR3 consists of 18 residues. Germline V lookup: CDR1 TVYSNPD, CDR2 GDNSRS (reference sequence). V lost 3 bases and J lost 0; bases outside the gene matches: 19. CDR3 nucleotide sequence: TGTGCCTTCGAGGGGGAAGGGGATGGGGGAACGTACACCGATAAACTCATCTTT. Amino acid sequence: CAFEGEGDGGTYTDKLIF.

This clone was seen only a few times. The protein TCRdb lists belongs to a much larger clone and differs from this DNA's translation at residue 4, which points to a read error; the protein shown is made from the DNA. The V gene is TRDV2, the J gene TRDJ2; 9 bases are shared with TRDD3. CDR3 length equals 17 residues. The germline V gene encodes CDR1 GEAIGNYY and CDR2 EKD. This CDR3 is CACNTVGDTRATAQLFF. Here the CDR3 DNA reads TGTGCCTGTAACACAGTAGGGGATACGCGGGCGACAGCACAACTCTTCTTT.

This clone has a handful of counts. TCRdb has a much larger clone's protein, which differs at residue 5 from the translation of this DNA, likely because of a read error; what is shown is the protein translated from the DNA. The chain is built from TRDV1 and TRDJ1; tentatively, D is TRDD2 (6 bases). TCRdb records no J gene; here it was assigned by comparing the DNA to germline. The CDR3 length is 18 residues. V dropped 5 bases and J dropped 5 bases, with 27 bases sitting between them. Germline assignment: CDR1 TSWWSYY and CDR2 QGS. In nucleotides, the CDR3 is TGTGCTCTTGGGAGCACCTTCCCCACTTGGGTCCTAGTGGATAAACTCATCTTT. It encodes CALGSTFPTWVLVDKLIF.